The 13 T cell receptor beta chains presented below share a single source sample, sequenced in a study of blood T cell repertoires in COVID-19 (dated by TCRdb to 2018 to 2020). Library preparation was by the immunoSEQ multiplex PCR assay. Entries here come from immuneACCESS through TCRdb and include only in-frame sequences with V and J called. Some clones fail to appear in such tables; in the studies checked, an unresolved V gene covers under half of the shortfall, and the cause of the remainder is unknown. The sample records 240,000 or so clones, about 83% of which are singletons. The ten largest clonotypes hold approximately 1.8% of the sample. The sequenced material came from peripheral blood. The source of these receptors is a man aged 25-40 years who had recovered from COVID-19.

This chain uses TRBV7-9 with TRBJ1-2; D is uncertain. Trimming stripped 5 bases from V and 7 bases from J, with 17 bases between. CDR1 and CDR2 (germline): SEHNR, FQNEAQ (reference sequence). The CDR3 length is 14 residues. The CDR3 bases are TGTGCCAGCAGCCCACCGAGAGGTATTAGTGGCTACACCTTC. Its protein is CASSPPRGISGYTF.

V and J are TRBV18 and TRBJ2-6, with D possibly matching TRBD1 (6 bases). The CDR3 runs to 16 residues. The V gene's germline CDR1 is KGHSH and CDR2 LQKENI. The V end lost 3 bases, the J end lost 2 bases, and 11 bases lay between the germline ends. The CDR3 DNA reads TGTGCCAGCTCACCGAGACAGGACCCTGGGGCCAACGTCCTGACTTTC. Residues: CASSPRQDPGANVLTF. The variable domain in full, completed from reference TRBV18 and TRBJ2-6, reads NAGVMQNPRHLVRRRGQEARLRCSPMKGHSHVYWYRQLPEEGLKFMVYLQKENIIDESGMPKERFSAEFPKEGPSILRIQQVVRGDSAAYFCASSPRQDPGANVLTFGAGSRLTVL.

CDR3 residues: CASNRGTDTQYF. DNA of the CDR3: TGTGCCAGCAACCGAGGGACAGATACGCAGTATTTT. V is TRBV6-5 and J is TRBJ2-3; tentatively, D is TRBD2 (5 bases). With 7 bases removed from V and 3 bases from J, the gap between germline ends came to 8 bases. The CDR3 totals 12 residues. Germline lookup yields CDR1 MNHEY and CDR2 SVGAGI.

The V and J genes are TRBV6-5 and TRBJ2-7; D remains unclear. V was trimmed by 0 bases and J by 6 bases, leaving 18 bases between them. The CDR3 contains 16 residues. Germline CDR1 MNHEY, CDR2 SVGAGI. The CDR3: CASSYSIADSGPEQYF. The DNA for the CDR3 is TGTGCCAGCAGTTACTCGATAGCCGACTCCGGCCCCGAGCAGTACTTC.

J is TRBJ1-2 and V is TRBV12-3 or TRBV12-4, with D uncertain. V dropped 7 bases and J dropped 6 bases, with 15 bases sitting between them. The CDR3 length is 13 residues. DNA of the CDR3: TGTGCCAGCACCCCCCCCGGGATGAATGGCTACACCTTC. As protein: CASTPPGMNGYTF.

The genes are TRBV5-4 and TRBJ1-5, with D tentatively TRBD1 (5 bases). CDR1 SGHNT and CDR2 YYREEE come from the germline V gene (reference sequence). The V end lost 3 bases, the J end lost 9 bases, and 13 bases lay between the germline ends. This CDR3 is built from 13 residues. The CDR3 DNA is TGTGCCAGCAGCTGGGGTACTCAGGGGCCCCAGCATTTT. Protein product: CASSWGTQGPQHF.

The V and J genes are TRBV7-3 and TRBJ2-2; the match to TRBD2 covers 8 bases. With V trimmed by 5 bases and J by 2 bases, 4 bases remained unmatched. The CDR3 is made up of 15 amino acids. CDR1 is SGHTA and CDR2 is FQGTGA in the germline V gene. The CDR3 sequence: CASSTGGDNTGELFF. The CDR3 DNA reads TGTGCCAGCAGCACCGGGGGGGACAACACCGGGGAGCTGTTTTTT.

This sequence joins TRBV2 and TRBJ2-6; a possible D gene is TRBD1 (7 bases). This CDR3 contains 18 residues. Per germline, CDR1 SNHLY and CDR2 FYNNEI. Trimming cost V 5 bases and J 2 bases, with 19 bases left between them. The CDR3 DNA sequence: TGTGCCAGCAGTCGATACAGGGGAGGTAATGCTGGGGCCAACGTCCTGACTTTC. This gives the protein CASSRYRGGNAGANVLTF.

This chain links TRBV4-2 with TRBJ2-5; possible D gene TRBD2, 7 bases. Germline values: CDR1 LGHNA, CDR2 YNFKEQ. This CDR3 has 16 amino acids. Trimming shortened V by 3 bases and J by 2 bases, and 16 bases separated the two germline ends. The CDR3 here is CASSQIGGGGQETQYF. The CDR3 DNA reads as TGTGCCAGCAGCCAGATCGGAGGGGGGGGTCAAGAGACCCAGTACTTC.

V usage is TRBV7-9 and J usage is TRBJ2-3; weak D call: TRBD1 (5 bases). Germline V gives CDR1 SEHNR, CDR2 FQNEAQ (reference sequence). The CDR3 runs to 15 residues. V lost 3 bases and J 3 bases, leaving 13 bases between the germline ends. CDR3 in DNA: TGTGCCAGCAGCTTCCGGACACCAAGAACAGATACGCAGTATTTT. Translating it yields CASSFRTPRTDTQYF.

V is TRBV5-5 and J is TRBJ2-7; D perhaps matches TRBD2 (5 bases). Germline CDR1 is SGHKS and CDR2 is YYEKEE (reference sequence). V was clipped by 5 bases and J by 2 bases, with 14 bases between them. The CDR3 has 14 amino acids. The CDR3 coding sequence is TGTGCCAGCAGGGTAACGGAGGCCCCCTACGAGCAGTACGTC. This encodes CASRVTEAPYEQYV.

As to this clone: The sample contains more than one DNA sequence encoding this CDR3. The CDR3 DNA is TGTGCCAGCCAAATGGCGGGGGGCCGAACCGGCGGTGAGCAGTTCTTC. Translation gives CASQMAGGRTGGEQFF. The rearrangement joins TRBV7-3 to TRBJ2-1; TRBD2 matches at 8 bases. Germline values: CDR1 SGHTA, CDR2 FQGTGA. This CDR3 is 16 amino acids long. J was trimmed by 9 bases and V by 8 bases; bases with no gene match: 18. Supplemented by reference TRBV7-3 and TRBJ2-1, the full variable domain reads GAGVSQTPSNKVTEKGKYVELRCDPISGHTALYWYRQSLGQGPEFLIYFQGTGAADDSGLPNDRFFAVRPEGSVSTLKIQRTERGDSAVYLCASQMAGGRTGGEQFFGPGTRLTVL.

V is TRBV5-1 and J is TRBJ1-2; D possibly corresponds to TRBD1 (5 bases). The CDR3 runs 13 residues. Germline V CDR1 and CDR2: SGHRS, YFSETQ. Trimming left V 5 bases short and J 3 bases short, with 11 bases between. CDR3 sequence reads: CASRTDSHYGYTF. CDR3 bases: TGCGCCAGCAGAACCGACAGCCACTATGGCTACACCTTC.